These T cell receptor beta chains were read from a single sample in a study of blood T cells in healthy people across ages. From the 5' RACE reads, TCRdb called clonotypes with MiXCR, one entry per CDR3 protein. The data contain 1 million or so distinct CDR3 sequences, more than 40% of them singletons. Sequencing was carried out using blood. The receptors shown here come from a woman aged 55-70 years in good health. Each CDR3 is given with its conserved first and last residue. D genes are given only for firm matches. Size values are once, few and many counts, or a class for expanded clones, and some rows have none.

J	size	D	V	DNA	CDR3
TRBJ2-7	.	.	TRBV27	TGTGCCAGCTACAACAGGGCTGCAACCTCCTACAATGAGCAGTACTTC	CASYNRAATSYNEQYF
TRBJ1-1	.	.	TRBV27	TGTGCCAGCAGTTTAGAACGGGGCGGGAGCACTGAAGCTTTCTTT	CASSLERGGSTEAFF
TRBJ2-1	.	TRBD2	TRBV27	TGTGCCAGCAGGGATAGCGGGAAGCCCTACAATGAGCAGTTCTTC	CASRDSGKPYNEQFF
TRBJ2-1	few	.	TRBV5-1	TGCGCCAGCAGCCGCGTAGGCGGCTCCTACAATGAGCAGTTCTTC	CASSRVGGSYNEQFF
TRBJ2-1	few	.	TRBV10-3	TGTGCCACCGAGGTGGGAGGCTCCAATGAGCAGTTCTTC	CATEVGGSNEQFF
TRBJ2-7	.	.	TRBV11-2	TGTGCCAGCAGCCCGAACCAGGGTTTCTACGAGCAGTACTTC	CASSPNQGFYEQYF
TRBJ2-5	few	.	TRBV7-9	TGTGCCAGCAGTAACCTACAGGGAATGGAGACCCAGTACTTC	CASSNLQGMETQYF
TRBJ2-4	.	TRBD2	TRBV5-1	TGCGCCAGCAGCTCTGGCGGGAGGGCCGGGGTAGCCAAAAACATTCAGTACTTC	CASSSGGRAGVAKNIQYF
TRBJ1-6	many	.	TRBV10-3	TGTGCCATCTGTGGGGCGCGGGATAATTCACCCCTCCACTTT	CAICGARDNSPLHF
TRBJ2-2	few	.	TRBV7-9	TGTGCCAGCAGCTTAGACGGCGACACCGGGGAGCTGTTTTTT	CASSLDGDTGELFF
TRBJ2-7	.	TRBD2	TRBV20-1	TGCAGTGCTAGAGATGGGCAAAGACTAGCGGGAGTTCCCGAGCAGTACTTC	CSARDGQRLAGVPEQYF
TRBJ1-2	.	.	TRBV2	TGTGCCAGCAGTGCGGATGGTGGTTTACCTTATGGCTACACCTTC	CASSADGGLPYGYTF
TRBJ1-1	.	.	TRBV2	TGTGCCAGCAATCGGGGGGGTTTGACTGAAGCTTTCTTT	CASNRGGLTEAFF
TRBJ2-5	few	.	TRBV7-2	TGTGCCAGCAGCTTAATCCCGGGACCGGAGACCCAGTACTTC	CASSLIPGPETQYF
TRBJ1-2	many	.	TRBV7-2	TGTGCCAGCAGCTTAGGGAGGGGCGCATTACTTGGCTACACCTTC	CASSLGRGALLGYTF
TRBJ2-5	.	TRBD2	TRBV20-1	TGCAGTGTATTCGGTAGAGGGAGGGCCGGGGAGACCCAGTACTTC	CSVFGRGRAGETQYF
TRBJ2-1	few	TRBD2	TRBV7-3	TGTGCCAGCAGCCCCCAGGCTAGCGGGAACCAAGAGACCCAGTTCTTC	CASSPQASGNQETQFF
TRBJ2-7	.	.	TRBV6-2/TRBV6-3	TGTGCCAGCAGTAAAACCGGGCGCTACGAGCAGTACTTC	CASSKTGRYEQYF
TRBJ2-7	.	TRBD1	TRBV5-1	TGCGCCAGCAGCCGAACGGGACAGGGGACCTACGAGCAGTACTTC	CASSRTGQGTYEQYF
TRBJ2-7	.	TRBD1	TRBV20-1	TGCAGTGCCCCATCCCCAGGACAGGGGGTGGACGAGCAGTACTTC	CSAPSPGQGVDEQYF
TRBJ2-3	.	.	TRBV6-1	TGTGCCAGCAGAGGGCTGTACAGGTTTTCTAGCACAGATACGCAGTATTTT	CASRGLYRFSSTDTQYF
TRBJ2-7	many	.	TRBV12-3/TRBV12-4	TGTGCCAGCAGTATAGGGGGAGAGCAGTACTTC	CASSIGGEQYF
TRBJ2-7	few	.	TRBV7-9	TGTGCCAGCAGCTTAGAGCGGCACGATGATGAGCAGTACTTC	CASSLERHDDEQYF
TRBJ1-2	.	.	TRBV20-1	TGCAGTGCTAGAGATCAGGGCAGGAGGAGCTATGGCTACACCTTC	CSARDQGRRSYGYTF
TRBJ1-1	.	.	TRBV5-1	TGCGCCAGCGTCGAGGACCCCCGGTTTAACACTGAAGCTTTCTTT	CASVEDPRFNTEAFF
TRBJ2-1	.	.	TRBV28	TGTGCCAGCAGGCGGGCCGAGCAGTTCTTC	CASRRAEQFF
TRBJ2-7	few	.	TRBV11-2	TGTGCCAGCAGCTTAGATTTGAGGGGCACCTACGAGCAGTACTTC	CASSLDLRGTYEQYF
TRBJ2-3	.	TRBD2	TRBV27	TGTGCCAGCAGTCCAATCAGCGGGACCACAGATACGCAGTATTTT	CASSPISGTTDTQYF
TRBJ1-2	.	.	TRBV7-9	TGTGCCAGCAGCTTATTCTCGTCATGGGGTTGGATCCACTATGGCTACACCTTC	CASSLFSSWGWIHYGYTF
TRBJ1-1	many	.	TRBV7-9	TGTGCCAGCAGCTTAGGGACAGCGTCAAACACTGAAGCTTTCTTT	CASSLGTASNTEAFF
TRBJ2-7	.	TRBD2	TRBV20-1	TGCAGTGCTAGAGATATAGCGGGAGGGCTCGAGCAGTACTTC	CSARDIAGGLEQYF
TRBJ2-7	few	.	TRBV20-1	TGCAGTGCTAGAGGCAGAGGGGAGGTGTACGAGCAGTACTTC	CSARGRGEVYEQYF
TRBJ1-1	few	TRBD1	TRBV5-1	TGCGCCAGCAGCCTAACCAGGACAGGGAATTATGCTGAAGCTTTCTTT	CASSLTRTGNYAEAFF
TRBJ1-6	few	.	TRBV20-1	TGCAGTGCTGTAACCCCGAGGGGCGGATTGGGTAATTCACCCCTCCACTTT	CSAVTPRGGLGNSPLHF
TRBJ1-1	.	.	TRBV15	TGTGCCACCCGACAGCCAGGGGTGAACACTGAAGCTTTCTTT	CATRQPGVNTEAFF
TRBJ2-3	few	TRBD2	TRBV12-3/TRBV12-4	TGTGCCAGCAGTTTGAACGGGAGGGCAGATACGCAGTATTTT	CASSLNGRADTQYF
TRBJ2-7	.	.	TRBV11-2	TGTGCCAGCAGACGGAATGGACTCGGGTACTACGAGCAGTACTTC	CASRRNGLGYYEQYF
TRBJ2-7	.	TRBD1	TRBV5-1	TGCGCCAGCAGCTTGGATGGGACAGGAAACCGCGAGCAGTACTTC	CASSLDGTGNREQYF
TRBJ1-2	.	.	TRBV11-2	TGTGCCAGCAGCTTAGGCAGGGGTGAAGGCTACACCTTC	CASSLGRGEGYTF
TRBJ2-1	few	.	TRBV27	TGTGCCAGCAGTGGTCTCGGCTATGAGCAGTTCTTC	CASSGLGYEQFF
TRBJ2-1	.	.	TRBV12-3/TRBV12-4	TGTGCCAGCAGTTTAAGCCTCCCGGGCAATGAGCAGTTCTTC	CASSLSLPGNEQFF